The 16 T cell receptor beta chains listed next were all sequenced from one sample in a study of blood T cell repertoires in COVID-19. Measured with immunoSEQ multiplex PCR; TCRdb has only the in-frame clones, and not every one. The repertoire holds about 210,000 clones, with around 80% as singletons. The specimen was peripheral blood. The receptors come from a woman older than 75 with COVID-19, enrolled during active disease.

This clone was counted a few times. The gene calls are TRBV7-3 and TRBJ2-7, with TRBD1 matching 8 bases. The V gene end was trimmed by 5 bases and the J gene end by 2 bases; junction bases not matched to a gene: 8. This CDR3 spans 15 amino acids. Germline values: CDR1 SGHTA, CDR2 FQGTGA. The CDR3 coding sequence is TGTGCCAGCAGCCTCCAGACAGGGGCGCCCTACGAGCAGTACTTC. Residues: CASSLQTGAPYEQYF. Variable domain in full (rest from reference TRBV7-3 and TRBJ2-7): GAGVSQTPSNKVTEKGKYVELRCDPISGHTALYWYRQSLGQGPEFLIYFQGTGAADDSGLPNDRFFAVRPEGSVSTLKIQRTERGDSAVYLCASSLQTGAPYEQYFGPGTRLTVT.

This chain joins TRBV6-5 and TRBJ1-6, with D uncertain. The ends were cut back, 7 bases at V and 6 bases at J, with 16 bases in the middle. The CDR3 loop spans 15 amino acids. CDR1 is MNHEY, CDR2 SVGAGI, per germline. The CDR3, as DNA: TGTGCCAGCAACCACGGAGGGCGAGGTAATTCACCCCTCCACTTT. Its protein product is CASNHGGRGNSPLHF.

With respect to this clone: Sequence at one end of the junction differs from germline and may be a read error. The chain carries TRBV18 and TRBJ1-2; D is uncertain. The CDR3 has 14 residues. Germline V gene lookup returns CDR1 KGHSH and CDR2 LQKENI. This CDR3 reads CASSPPITGYGYTF. The CDR3 DNA sequence: TGTGCCAGCTCCCCACCTATAACGGGGTATGGCTACACCTTC.

V usage is TRBV12-3 or TRBV12-4 and J usage is TRBJ2-7, with 7 bases aligning to TRBD1. V was pared by 6 bases and J by 5 bases, with 4 bases of the junction left unmatched. The CDR3 spans 12 residues. As DNA, the CDR3 is TGTGCCAGCAGCGAACAGGGGAACGAGCAGTACTTC. This translates into CASSEQGNEQYF.

The chain uses TRBV28 and TRBJ2-5; 7 positions match TRBD2. Germline CDR1 and CDR2: MDHEN and SYDVKM. The ends lost 2 bases at V and 9 bases at J; junction bases unmatched: 12. The CDR3 totals 15 residues. CDR3 coding DNA: TGTGCCAGCAGTTTAGCTGGGACTACAAGTGGCGCCCAGTACTTC. This gives the protein CASSLAGTTSGAQYF. Looking up the rest from reference TRBV28 and TRBJ2-5 gives the full variable domain: DVKVTQSSRYLVKRTGEKVFLECVQDMDHENMFWYRQDPGLGLRLIYFSYDVKMKEKGDIPEGYSVSREKKERFSLILESASTNQTSMYLCASSLAGTTSGAQYFGPGTRLLVL.

The chain couples TRBV5-1 to TRBJ2-3, with a weak D call TRBD2 (6 bases). V shed 7 bases and J shed 6 bases, with 21 bases lying between them. Germline V gene sequence: CDR1 SGHRS, CDR2 YFSETQ. The CDR3 contains 15 residues. CDR3 in DNA: TGCGCCAGCCACCTCGGCAGGCTGGCGGGGGATACGCAGTATTTT. Residues: CASHLGRLAGDTQYF.

The V and J genes are TRBV2 and TRBJ2-3; D uncertain. CDR1 and CDR2 from the germline V gene are SNHLY and FYNNEI. V lost 9 bases and J lost 1, with 8 bases in between. This CDR3 comprises 12 residues. The CDR3 loop is CASSVGTDTQYF. As DNA, the CDR3 is TGTGCCAGTTCTGTCGGCACAGATACGCAGTATTTT.

The genes are TRBV7-2 and TRBJ1-1; no firm D call. The germline CDR1 and CDR2 sequences are SGHTA and FQGNSA. The CDR3 spans 15 residues. The ends were cut back, 0 bases at V and 1 base at J, with 9 bases in the middle. The CDR3 nucleotides read TGTGCCAGCAGCTTAGCGCGCCGTAGGAACACTGAAGCTTTCTTT. Translation: CASSLARRRNTEAFF. Full variable domain (rest looked up from reference TRBV7-2 and TRBJ1-1): GAGVSQSPSNKVTEKGKDVELRCDPISGHTALYWYRQSLGQGLEFLIYFQGNSAPDKSGLPSDRFSAERTGGSVSTLTIQRTQQEDSAVYLCASSLARRRNTEAFFGQGTRLTVV.

The chain combines TRBV3-1 (or the pseudogene TRBV3-2) with TRBJ1-3; perhaps TRBD1 as D (5 bases). The CDR3 is made up of 16 amino acids. Looked up from germline, CDR1 is LGHDT and CDR2 is YNNKEL (reference sequence). Trimming shortened V by 4 bases and J by 0 bases, and 13 bases separated the two germline ends. CDR3 DNA sequence: TGTGCCAGCAGCCCGGGGGGTATATACTCTGGAAACACCATATATTTT. Protein sequence: CASSPGGIYSGNTIYF.

This clone was counted only a few times. This chain connects TRBV12-3 or TRBV12-4 to TRBJ1-3; D remains ambiguous. Trimming left V 5 bases short and J 0 bases short, with 5 bases between. The CDR3 runs to 13 residues. This CDR3 is CASSRVSGNTIYF. The CDR3 DNA reads as TGTGCCAGCAGTCGCGTCTCTGGAAACACCATATATTTT.

The J gene is TRBJ2-2, the V gene TRBV2; TRBD1 matches at 10 bases. The J segment lost 5 bases and the V segment lost 5 bases, leaving 5 bases of the junction unmatched. Germline V gives CDR1 SNHLY, CDR2 FYNNEI. There are 15 residues in the CDR3. In nucleotides, the CDR3 is TGTGCCAGCAGTCGACAGGGGGCAGGAACCGGGGAGCTGTTTTTT. Translation: CASSRQGAGTGELFF.

The chain has TRBV19 and TRBJ1-6; TRBD1 matches 10 bases. Germline V CDR1 and CDR2: LNHDA, SQIVND (reference sequence). J lost 14 bases, V lost 5 bases, and 12 bases had no gene match. CDR3 size: 15 residues. The CDR3 DNA is TGTGCCAGTAGTCCTCGGGACAGGGGCCCTCGGGCCCTCCACTTT. This gives the protein CASSPRDRGPRALHF.

The gene calls are TRBV5-6 and TRBJ2-3, with 8 bases that match TRBD2. CDR1 is SGHDT and CDR2 is YYEEEE in the germline V gene. Trimming at V came to 4 bases and at J to 6 bases, leaving 13 bases not matched to a gene. The CDR3 runs to 16 residues. The CDR3 bases are TGTGCCAGCAGCCCTACCCTCAGCGGGGGTGGCGATACGCAGTATTTT. It encodes CASSPTLSGGGDTQYF.

This sequence joins TRBV27 and TRBJ1-2; unclear D gene. V dropped 5 bases and J dropped 8 bases, with 18 bases sitting between them. Germline V gene lookup returns CDR1 MNHEY and CDR2 SMNVEV (reference sequence). The CDR3 sequence is 14 residues long. CDR3 nucleotides: TGTGCCAGCAGTGCCCCTGGAGTTACTGGCGGCTACACCTTC. Residues: CASSAPGVTGGYTF.

The V gene is TRBV6-5, the J gene TRBJ1-3, with D uncertain. V gave up 6 bases and J gave up 4 bases, with 13 bases separating them. CDR1 MNHEY and CDR2 SVGAGI come from the germline V gene. This CDR3 region has 14 residues. The CDR3 DNA sequence: TGTGCCAGCAGCCCAGGTTTCCCGGGAAACACCATATATTTT. Encoded protein: CASSPGFPGNTIYF.

V gene TRBV6-1 combines with J gene TRBJ2-6; the match to TRBD2 covers 7 bases. Germline V lookup: CDR1 MNHNS, CDR2 SASEGT. V was pared by 2 bases and J by 0 bases, with 4 bases of the junction left unmatched. This CDR3 comprises 17 residues. The CDR3 spells CASSELWGGSGANVLTF. Here the CDR3 DNA reads TGTGCCAGCAGTGAATTGTGGGGGGGCTCTGGGGCCAACGTCCTGACTTTC.